This passage covers 10 T cell receptor beta chains from one sample sequenced in a study of CD8+ T cells in alopecia areata. Regarding treatment: oral pan-JAK inhibitor, 5-10 mg twice daily. After isolation, RNA underwent reverse transcription to generate cDNA as the sequencing template. Repertoires were generated with immunoSEQ multiplex PCR, while TCRdb's copy carries only in-frame clones and drops some. The table has fewer than 250,000 clones, about 40% seen once. This specimen consisted of CD4+ T cells sorted from blood, obtained at approximately week 36, from a patient treated with tofacitinib. Every receptor here comes from a human donor with alopecia areata.

In its sample, this clone was seen a few times. The genes are TRBV5-1 and TRBJ2-7; D uncertain. The CDR3 is 14 residues long. CDR1 is SGHRS, CDR2 YFSETQ, per germline. The V end lost 4 bases, the J end lost 3 bases, and 14 bases lay between the germline ends. CDR3: CASSVGHNGYEQYF. The CDR3 DNA is TGCGCCAGCAGCGTTGGCCACAACGGCTACGAGCAGTACTTC.

This clone was seen more than once but under ten times. This chain connects TRBV18 to TRBJ2-7; the D call may be TRBD1 or TRBD2 (6 bases each). The CDR3 spans 11 residues. Trimming removed 3 bases from V and 9 bases from J, with 9 bases in between. The V gene's germline CDR1 is KGHSH and CDR2 LQKENI. The CDR3 spells CASSPGGGQYF. The CDR3 nucleotides are TGTGCCAGCTCACCTGGAGGGGGGCAGTACTTC.

This clone was recorded a few times. The J gene is TRBJ1-4, the V gene TRBV5-1, with unresolved D. Germline values: CDR1 SGHRS, CDR2 YFSETQ. Trimming pared 4 bases from V and 0 bases from J, leaving 7 bases between. The CDR3 extends over 14 amino acids. CDR3 bases: TGCGCCAGCAGCAAGACTGCAACTAATGAAAAACTGTTTTTT. This sequence encodes CASSKTATNEKLFF.

This sequence joins TRBV11-2 and TRBJ2-5, with 8 bases fitting TRBD2. Trimming at V came to 1 base and at J to 3 bases, leaving 4 bases not matched to a gene. CDR3 length: 15 residues. Looked up from germline, CDR1 is SGHAT and CDR2 is FQNNGV. CDR3: CASSLGPAGEETQYF. The CDR3 bases are TGTGCCAGCAGCTTAGGGCCAGCGGGGGAAGAGACCCAGTACTTC.

The CDR3 region is CASRDGNYGYTF. The CDR3 bases are TGTGCCAGCAGGGACGGAAACTATGGCTACACCTTC. V and J are TRBV2 and TRBJ1-2; no firm D call. V gave up 6 bases and J gave up 2 bases, with 7 bases separating them. CDR1 is SNHLY and CDR2 is FYNNEI in the germline V gene. The CDR3 runs to 12 residues.

V is TRBV30 and J is TRBJ2-1, with D maybe TRBD2 (6 bases). The length of the CDR3 is 14 residues. CDR1 and CDR2 (germline): GTSNPN, SVGIG (reference sequence). V lost 4 bases to trimming and J lost 1 base, with 11 bases between them. CDR3 sequence: CAWMGGRSYNEQFF. In DNA form, the CDR3 reads TGTGCCTGGATGGGGGGTAGGTCCTACAATGAGCAGTTCTTC.

V gene TRBV5-1 combines with J gene TRBJ2-1, with 7 bases matching TRBD2. The V and J ends lost 4 bases and 2 bases, in that order; junction bases with no gene match: 9. Germline CDR1 is SGHRS and CDR2 is YFSETQ. The CDR3 length is 16 residues. As DNA, the CDR3 is TGCGCCAGCAGCCGAGGGGAGGGACGGACCTACAATGAGCAGTTCTTC. Its translation: CASSRGEGRTYNEQFF.

V is TRBV7-3 and J is TRBJ2-5, with D perhaps TRBD1 or TRBD2 (5 bases each). The CDR3 totals 16 residues. V was trimmed by 3 bases and J by 1 base, leaving 15 bases between them. Germline values: CDR1 SGHTA, CDR2 FQGTGA. The CDR3 reads CASSLGVEAAQETQYF. CDR3 nucleotide sequence: TGTGCCAGCAGCTTGGGGGTTGAGGCGGCCCAAGAGACCCAGTACTTC.

The chain combines TRBV7-9 with TRBJ2-3; tentative D call: TRBD1 (6 bases). This CDR3 region has 15 residues. The germline CDR1 and CDR2 sequences are SEHNR and FQNEAQ (reference sequence). V shed 5 bases and J shed 0 bases, with 12 bases lying between them. CDR3 DNA sequence: TGTGCCAGCAGCCGGATTGGGGGCAGCACAGATACGCAGTATTTT. Translated: CASSRIGGSTDTQYF. The entire variable domain, with the rest obtained from reference TRBV7-9 and TRBJ2-3, is as follows: DTGVSQNPRHKITKRGQNVTFRCDPISEHNRLYWYRQTLGQGPEFLTYFQNEAQLEKSRLLSDRFSAERPKGSFSTLEIQRTEQGDSAMYLCASSRIGGSTDTQYFGPGTRLTVL.

The chain recombines TRBV6-5 with TRBJ2-1; possible D gene TRBD2, 5 bases. This CDR3 is built from 12 residues. V was trimmed by 2 bases and J by 9 bases, leaving 8 bases between them. Germline values: CDR1 MNHEY, CDR2 SVGAGI. For the CDR3, the DNA is TGTGCCAGCAGTTACCGAGAGGGTGAGCAGTTCTTC. Translated, it gives CASSYREGEQFF.